This T cell receptor beta chain stems from a study of identical twins. Study-wide results and limits: Among monozygotic twins, out-of-frame TCR alpha sharing exceeded what models predicted. Insertions ran lower in abundant cord blood beta clonotypes, though not in memory repertoires. When twins shared out-of-frame alpha sequences, those sequences had excess low generation probability.

This clonotype was recorded at least ten times. As yet, its antigen is unknown. CDR3 length: 13 residues. Germline values: CDR1 SGHRS, CDR2 YFSETQ. Trimming removed 3 bases from V and 7 bases from J, with 13 bases in between. Unique molecular identifiers were present on the cDNA, and a universal primer site came from template switching. TCRdb reprocessed the 5' RACE reads with MiXCR, giving one entry per CDR3 protein. The table includes about 570,000 distinct CDR3 sequences, 9.6% detected once. The data were also submitted as part of a second study, on yellow fever vaccine responses in identical twins.

Sequencing input: PBMCs. The gene calls are TRBV5-1 and TRBJ1-1; possible D gene TRBD1, 6 bases. The clonotype comes from a woman aged 18-29 years in good health. This CDR3 reads CASSSQGVNEAFF. The CDR3, as DNA: TGCGCCAGCAGCTCACAGGGAGTGAATGAAGCTTTCTTT.